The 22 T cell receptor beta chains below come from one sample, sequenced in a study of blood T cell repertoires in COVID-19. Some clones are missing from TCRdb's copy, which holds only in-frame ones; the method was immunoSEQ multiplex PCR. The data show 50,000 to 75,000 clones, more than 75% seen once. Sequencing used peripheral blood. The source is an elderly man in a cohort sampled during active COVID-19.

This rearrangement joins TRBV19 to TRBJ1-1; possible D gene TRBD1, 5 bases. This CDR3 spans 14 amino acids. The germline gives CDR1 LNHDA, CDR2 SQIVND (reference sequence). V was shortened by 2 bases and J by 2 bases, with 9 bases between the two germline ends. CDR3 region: CASSIRQGNTEAFF. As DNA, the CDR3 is TGTGCCAGTAGTATAAGGCAGGGTAACACTGAAGCTTTCTTT.

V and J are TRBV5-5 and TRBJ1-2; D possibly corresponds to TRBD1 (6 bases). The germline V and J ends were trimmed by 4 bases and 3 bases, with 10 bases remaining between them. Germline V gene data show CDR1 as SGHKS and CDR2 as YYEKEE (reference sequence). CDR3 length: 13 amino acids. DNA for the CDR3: TGTGCCAGCAGCCCGGACAGTTACTATGGCTACACCTTC. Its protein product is CASSPDSYYGYTF.

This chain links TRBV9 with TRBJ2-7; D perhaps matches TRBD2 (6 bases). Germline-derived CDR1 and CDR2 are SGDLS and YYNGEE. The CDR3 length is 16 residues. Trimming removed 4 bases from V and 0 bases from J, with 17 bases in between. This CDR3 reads CASSPGRGSSSYEQYF. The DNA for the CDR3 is TGTGCCAGCAGCCCAGGGCGGGGCTCGAGCTCCTACGAGCAGTACTTC.

The CDR3 DNA follows: TGTGCCAGCAGCTTAGTTTTGCGGACAAACTACGAGCAGTACTTC. This sequence encodes CASSLVLRTNYEQYF. The chain joins TRBV11-2 to TRBJ2-7; possibly TRBD1 for D (5 bases). The CDR3 runs to 15 residues. CDR1 and CDR2 from the germline V gene are SGHAT and FQNNGV. Between the trimmed V and J ends, which lost 1 base and 3 bases, there was a span of 13 bases.

The CDR3 reads CASSVEGTGSYGYTF. CDR3 sequence (DNA): TGTGCCAGCAGCGTAGAGGGGACAGGAAGTTATGGCTACACCTTC. The chain recombines TRBV9 with TRBJ1-2; 8 bases match TRBD1. V dropped 0 bases and J dropped 5; count of bases not matched to a gene: 6. This CDR3 contains 15 residues. In germline, CDR1 is SGDLS, CDR2 YYNGEE.

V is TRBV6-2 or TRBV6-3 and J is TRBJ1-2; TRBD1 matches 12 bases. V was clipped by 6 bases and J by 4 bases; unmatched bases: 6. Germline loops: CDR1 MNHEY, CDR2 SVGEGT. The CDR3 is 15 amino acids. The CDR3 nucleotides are TGTGCCAGCAGCCCCGGGACAGGGGGCCTCTATGGCTACACCTTC. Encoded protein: CASSPGTGGLYGYTF.

The chain's CDR3 is CSVYSGGLDTQYF. In DNA form, the CDR3 reads TGCAGCGTTTATAGCGGGGGGCTCGATACGCAGTATTTT. The chain uses TRBV29-1 and TRBJ2-3; 10 bases align to TRBD2. Trimming cost V 5 bases and J 6 bases; bases outside gene matches: 5. CDR1 and CDR2 from the germline V gene are SQVTM and ANQGSEA. The CDR3 consists of 13 residues.

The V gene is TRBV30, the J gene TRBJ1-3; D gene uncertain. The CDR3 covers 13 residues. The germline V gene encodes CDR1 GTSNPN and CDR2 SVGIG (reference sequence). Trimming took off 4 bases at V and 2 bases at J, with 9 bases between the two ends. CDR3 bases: TGTGCCTGGACTCACTCCCCTGGAAACACCATATATTTT. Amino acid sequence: CAWTHSPGNTIYF.

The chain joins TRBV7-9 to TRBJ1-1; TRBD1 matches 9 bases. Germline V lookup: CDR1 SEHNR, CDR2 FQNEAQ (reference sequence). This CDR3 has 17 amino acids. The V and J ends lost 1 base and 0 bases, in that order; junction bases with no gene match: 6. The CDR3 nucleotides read TGTGCCAGCAGCTTAGTGACGGGACAGGGAATGAACACTGAAGCTTTCTTT. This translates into CASSLVTGQGMNTEAFF.

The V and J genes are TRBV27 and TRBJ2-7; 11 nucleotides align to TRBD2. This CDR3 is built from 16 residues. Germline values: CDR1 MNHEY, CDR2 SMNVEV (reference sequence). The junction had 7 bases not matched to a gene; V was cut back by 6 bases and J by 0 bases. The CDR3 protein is CASRRTSGLSSYEQYF. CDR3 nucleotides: TGTGCCAGCAGGAGGACTAGCGGGCTGAGCTCCTACGAGCAGTACTTC.

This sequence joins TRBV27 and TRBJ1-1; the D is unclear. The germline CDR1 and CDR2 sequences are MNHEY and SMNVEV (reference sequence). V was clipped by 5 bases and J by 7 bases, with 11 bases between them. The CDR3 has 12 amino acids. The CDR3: CASSPGYGEAFF. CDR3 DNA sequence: TGTGCCAGCAGTCCCGGGTACGGTGAAGCTTTCTTT.

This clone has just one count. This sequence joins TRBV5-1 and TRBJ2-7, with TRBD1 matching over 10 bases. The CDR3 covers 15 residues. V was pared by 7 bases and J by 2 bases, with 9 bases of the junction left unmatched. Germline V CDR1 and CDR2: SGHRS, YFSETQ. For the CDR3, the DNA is TGCGCCAGCGGGGTGGGACAGGGGATTACCTACGAGCAGTACTTC. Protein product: CASGVGQGITYEQYF.

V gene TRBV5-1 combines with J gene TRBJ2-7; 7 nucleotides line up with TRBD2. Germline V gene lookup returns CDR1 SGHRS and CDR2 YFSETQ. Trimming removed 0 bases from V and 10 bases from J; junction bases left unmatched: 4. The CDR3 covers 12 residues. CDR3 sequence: CASSLGEGPQYF. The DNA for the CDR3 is TGCGCCAGCAGCTTGGGGGAGGGACCACAGTACTTC.

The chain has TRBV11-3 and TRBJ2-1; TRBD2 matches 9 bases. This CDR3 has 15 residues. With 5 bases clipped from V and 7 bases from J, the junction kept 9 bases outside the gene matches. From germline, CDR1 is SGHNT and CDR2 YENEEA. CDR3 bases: TGTGCCAGCAGCACAATAGCGGGGGCCCCGAATGAGCAGTTCTTC. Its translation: CASSTIAGAPNEQFF. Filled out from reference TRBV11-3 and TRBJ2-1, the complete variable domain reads EAGVVQSPRYKIIEKKQPVAFWCNPISGHNTLYWYLQNLGQGPELLIRYENEEAVDDSQLPKDRFSAERLKGVDSTLKIQPAELGDSAVYLCASSTIAGAPNEQFFGPGTRLTVL.

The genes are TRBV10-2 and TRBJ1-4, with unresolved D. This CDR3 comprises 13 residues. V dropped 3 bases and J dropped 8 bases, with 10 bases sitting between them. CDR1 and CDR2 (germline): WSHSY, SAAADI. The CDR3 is CASSDIPREKLFF. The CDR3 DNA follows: TGCGCCAGCAGTGATATACCGAGGGAAAAACTGTTTTTT.

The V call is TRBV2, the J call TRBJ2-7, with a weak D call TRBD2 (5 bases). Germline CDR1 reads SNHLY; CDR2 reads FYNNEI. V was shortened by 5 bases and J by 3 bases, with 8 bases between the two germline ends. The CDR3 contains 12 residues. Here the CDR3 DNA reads TGTGCCAGCAGTACCGGGAACTACGAGCAGTACTTC. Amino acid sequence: CASSTGNYEQYF.

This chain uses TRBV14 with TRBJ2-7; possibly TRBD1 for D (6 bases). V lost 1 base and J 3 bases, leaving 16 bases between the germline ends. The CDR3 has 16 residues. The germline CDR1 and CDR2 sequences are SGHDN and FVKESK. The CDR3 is CASSQGAATGNYEQYF. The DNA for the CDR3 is TGTGCCAGCAGCCAAGGGGCCGCGACAGGTAACTACGAGCAGTACTTC.

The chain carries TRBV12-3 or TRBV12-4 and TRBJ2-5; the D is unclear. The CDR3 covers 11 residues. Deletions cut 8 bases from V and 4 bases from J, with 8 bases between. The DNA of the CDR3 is TGTGCCAGCCGGGTGGCAGAGACCCAGTACTTC. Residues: CASRVAETQYF.

The CDR3, as DNA: TGTGCCAGCAGCTTAGATGGAGGGGGCGGCACTGAAGCTTTCTTT. Translating it yields CASSLDGGGGTEAFF. The V call is TRBV11-3, the J call TRBJ1-1, with TRBD1 matching 7 bases. Unmatched junction bases numbered 5, after V lost 0 bases and J lost 4 bases. Germline V lookup: CDR1 SGHNT, CDR2 YENEEA. This CDR3 is 15 amino acids long.

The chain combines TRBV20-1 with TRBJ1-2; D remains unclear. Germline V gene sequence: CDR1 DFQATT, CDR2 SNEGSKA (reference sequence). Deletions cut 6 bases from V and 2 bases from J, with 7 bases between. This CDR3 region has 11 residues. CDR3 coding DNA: TGCAGTGCCAGCGGCAACTATGGCTACACCTTC. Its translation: CSASGNYGYTF.

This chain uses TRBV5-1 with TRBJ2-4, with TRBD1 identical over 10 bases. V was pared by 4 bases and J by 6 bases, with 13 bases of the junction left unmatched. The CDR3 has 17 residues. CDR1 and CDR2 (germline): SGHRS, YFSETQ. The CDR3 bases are TGCGCCAGCAGCCTCCCCCCGACAGGGGGCATCGGAAACATTCAGTACTTC. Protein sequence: CASSLPPTGGIGNIQYF.

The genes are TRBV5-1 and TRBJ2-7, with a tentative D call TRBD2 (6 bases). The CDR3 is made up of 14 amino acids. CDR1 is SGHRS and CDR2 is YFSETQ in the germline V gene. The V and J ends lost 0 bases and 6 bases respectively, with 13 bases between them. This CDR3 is CASSLGGGKGEQYF. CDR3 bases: TGCGCCAGCAGCTTGGGAGGAGGGAAAGGCGAGCAGTACTTC.